Following are 16 T cell receptor beta chains from one sample sequenced in a study of molecular identifiers for immune sequencing clone quantification. TCRdb reanalysed the PCR reads using MiXCR and keeps one entry per CDR3 protein. The repertoire holds around 480,000 distinct CDR3 sequences, with about 21% as singletons. Sequencing input: naive CD8+ T cells from blood, with Jurkat cell RNA spiked in. Subset indicated: FACS-sorted CD8+CD4-CCR7+CD45RA+ naive T cells. The receptors stem from a human donor in good health. Some libraries in this study had Jurkat cell RNA spiked in.

A few counts support this clonotype. This rearrangement joins TRBV13 to TRBJ2-3; 11 nucleotides match TRBD2. V trimming: 5 bases; J trimming: 5 bases; junction bases outside the gene matches: 6. This CDR3 spans 15 amino acids. The germline CDR1 and CDR2 sequences are PRHDT and FYEKMQ (reference sequence). In nucleotides, the CDR3 is TGTGCCAGCAGCCACCTAGCGGGGGGAGGAGATACGCAGTATTTT. It yields the protein CASSHLAGGGDTQYF.

Comment on this clonotype: This clone may be a read error of a much larger clone one base away. The V and J genes are TRBV6-6 and TRBJ2-3, with D perhaps TRBD1 (6 bases). The CDR3 spans 16 residues. The germline V and J ends were trimmed by 5 bases and 1 base, with 16 bases remaining between them. Germline V gene sequence: CDR1 MNHNY, CDR2 SVGAGI (reference sequence). CDR3 bases: TGTGCCAGCAGTGCTACTGACAGGCCGGGCACAGATACGCAGTATTTT. Its translation: CASSATDRPGTDTQYF.

This clonotype was counted ten times or more. V is TRBV28 and J is TRBJ1-5; 7 bases are a match to TRBD1. This CDR3 has 14 amino acids. The trim removed 7 bases at V and 6 bases at J, leaving 9 bases unmatched. Germline loops: CDR1 MDHEN, CDR2 SYDVKM. CDR3 in amino acids: CASTWQGGSQPQHF. CDR3 sequence (DNA): TGTGCCAGCACCTGGCAAGGGGGCAGTCAGCCCCAGCATTTT.

This clonotype was observed many times. The V and J genes are TRBV20-1 and TRBJ2-3; TRBD2 matches 7 bases. The CDR3 has 16 amino acids. Looked up from germline, CDR1 is DFQATT and CDR2 is SNEGSKA (reference sequence). V gave up 6 bases and J gave up 1 base; unmatched junction bases: 13. CDR3: CSALGSERGRTDTQYF. DNA for the CDR3: TGCAGTGCCCTCGGTTCCGAGCGGGGTCGCACAGATACGCAGTATTTT.

This clonotype was seen at least ten times. The rearrangement uses TRBV29-1 and TRBJ1-3, with D uncertain. CDR1 and CDR2 from the germline V gene are SQVTM and ANQGSEA. This CDR3 is 13 amino acids long. With 0 bases removed from V and 6 bases from J, the gap between germline ends came to 9 bases. In DNA, the CDR3 is TGCAGCGTTGAAGATCGGCAGTTAAACACCATATATTTT. Translating gives CSVEDRQLNTIYF.

As for this clonotype: A much larger clonotype is one base distant, so this may be a read error. This is likely a read error, given that the CDR3 carries no conserved phenylalanine or tryptophan at its end. This sequence joins TRBV7-9 and TRBJ1-4; D is ambiguous. The germline CDR1 and CDR2 sequences are SEHNR and FQNEAQ (reference sequence). V was trimmed by 4 bases and J by 0 bases, leaving 9 bases between them. This CDR3 has 15 amino acids. The CDR3 protein is CASSSDKSTNEKLFY. DNA of the CDR3: TGTGCCAGCAGCTCCGATAAGTCAACTAATGAAAAACTGTTTTAT.

This clonotype was recorded at least ten times. The chain joins TRBV19 to TRBJ1-5; D gene ambiguous. Trimming stripped 3 bases from V and 7 bases from J, with 7 bases between. This CDR3 is built from 12 residues. The germline CDR1 and CDR2 sequences are LNHDA and SQIVND (reference sequence). The CDR3 loop is CASSIGIQPQHF. The CDR3, as DNA: TGTGCCAGTAGTATTGGTATCCAGCCCCAGCATTTT.

This clonotype was seen a handful of times. The chain couples TRBV11-2 to TRBJ2-3, with 10 bases identical to TRBD2. Losses at the gene ends were 4 bases for V and 2 bases for J; bases not matched to a gene: 9. The CDR3 is 17 amino acids. Germline V gene data show CDR1 as SGHAT and CDR2 as FQNNGV. CDR3 coding DNA: TGTGCCAGCAGCTCGACTAGCGGGCTTGGGGTCACAGATACGCAGTATTTT. Protein: CASSSTSGLGVTDTQYF.

This clonotype was observed a few times. The chain couples TRBV6-1 to TRBJ1-1; 10 bases are a match to TRBD1. Germline assignment: CDR1 MNHNS and CDR2 SASEGT. The CDR3 consists of 14 residues. V was pared by 5 bases and J by 6 bases, with 6 bases of the junction left unmatched. CDR3 bases: TGTGCCAGCAGTTCCCCCGGGACAGGGGCTGAAGCTTTCTTT. Residues: CASSSPGTGAEAFF.

This clonotype came up a few times. The J gene is TRBJ2-6, the V gene TRBV9; D ambiguous. V was trimmed by 0 bases and J by 2 bases, leaving 3 bases between them. This CDR3 has 14 amino acids. Germline V gives CDR1 SGDLS, CDR2 YYNGEE. The CDR3 DNA reads TGTGCCAGCAGCGTAGCTACTGGGGCCAACGTCCTGACTTTC. Amino acids: CASSVATGANVLTF. Complete variable domain (other parts from reference TRBV9 and TRBJ2-6): DSGVTQTPKHLITATGQRVTLRCSPRSGDLSVYWYQQSLDQGLQFLIQYYNGEERAKGNILERFSAQQFPDLHSELNLSSLELGDSALYFCASSVATGANVLTFGAGSRLTVL.

This chain joins TRBV24-1 and TRBJ2-2; D is undetermined. This CDR3 has 13 amino acids. The germline V and J ends were trimmed by 1 base and 7 bases, with 6 bases remaining between them. Germline CDR1 and CDR2: KGHDR and SFDVKD. CDR3 residues: CATSDFEVGELFF. In DNA, the CDR3 is TGTGCCACCAGTGATTTCGAGGTCGGGGAGCTGTTTTTT.

In its sample, this clonotype was seen many times. The gene calls are TRBV9 and TRBJ2-3; possible D gene TRBD2, 6 bases. Trimming left V 7 bases short and J 2 bases short, with 8 bases between. Germline V gene data show CDR1 as SGDLS and CDR2 as YYNGEE. CDR3 size: 12 residues. CDR3 DNA: TGTGCCAGCGCTAGCGCCACAGATACGCAGTATTTT. Translating gives CASASATDTQYF.

In nucleotides, the CDR3 is TGTGCCAGCAGAGCGGGAGGGCCGGGGAATGAGCAGTTCTTC. Protein: CASRAGGPGNEQFF. The chain carries TRBV27 and TRBJ2-1; 10 positions match TRBD2. CDR3 length equals 14 residues. J gave up 7 bases and V 6 bases, and 6 bases lay outside the gene matches. In germline, CDR1 is MNHEY, CDR2 SMNVEV (reference sequence).

This sequence joins TRBV30 and TRBJ2-2; possible D gene TRBD1, 5 bases. This CDR3 is 15 amino acids long. Germline CDR1 GTSNPN, CDR2 SVGIG (reference sequence). Trimming left V 2 bases short and J 7 bases short, with 17 bases between. CDR3 nucleotide sequence: TGTGCCTGGAGTCTTTCCTTCAGGGAAAACGGGGAGCTGTTTTTT. Translation gives CAWSLSFRENGELFF.

This clonotype was observed a few times. The chain couples TRBV6-5 to TRBJ2-5; possible D gene TRBD2, 6 bases. This CDR3 region has 15 residues. Germline V CDR1 and CDR2: MNHEY, SVGAGI. The V and J ends lost 5 bases and 2 bases respectively, with 15 bases between them. CDR3 in DNA: TGTGCCAGCAGTCACGGTCTGGGGGGACAAGAGACCCAGTACTTC. Protein sequence: CASSHGLGGQETQYF.

This clonotype was counted a few times. The CDR3 coding sequence is TGCGCCAGCAGCCGAGCCCTGACGGTGATAGCGGATACGCAGTATTTT. Translation: CASSRALTVIADTQYF. The chain recombines TRBV4-1 with TRBJ2-3, with D tentatively TRBD2 (5 bases). V lost 4 bases to trimming and J lost 6 bases, with 20 bases between them. This CDR3 comprises 16 residues. The germline V gene has CDR1 MGHRA and CDR2 YSYEKL.